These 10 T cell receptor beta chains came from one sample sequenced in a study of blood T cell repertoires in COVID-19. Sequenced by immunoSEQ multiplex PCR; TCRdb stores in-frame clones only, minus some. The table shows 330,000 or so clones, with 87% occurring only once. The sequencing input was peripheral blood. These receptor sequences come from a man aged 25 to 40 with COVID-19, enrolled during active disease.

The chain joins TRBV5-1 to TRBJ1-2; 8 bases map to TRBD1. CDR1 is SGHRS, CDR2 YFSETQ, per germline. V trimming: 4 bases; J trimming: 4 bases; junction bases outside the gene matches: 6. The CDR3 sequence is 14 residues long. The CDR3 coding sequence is TGCGCCAGCAGCCCGACAGGGGACTCCTATGGCTACACCTTC. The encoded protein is CASSPTGDSYGYTF.

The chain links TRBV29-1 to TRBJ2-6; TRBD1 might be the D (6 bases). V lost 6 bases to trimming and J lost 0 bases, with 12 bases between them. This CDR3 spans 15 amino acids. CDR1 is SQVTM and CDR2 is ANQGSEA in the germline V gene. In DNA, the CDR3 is TGCAGCGTGACTCTGGGACACTCTGGGGCCAACGTCCTGACTTTC. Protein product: CSVTLGHSGANVLTF.

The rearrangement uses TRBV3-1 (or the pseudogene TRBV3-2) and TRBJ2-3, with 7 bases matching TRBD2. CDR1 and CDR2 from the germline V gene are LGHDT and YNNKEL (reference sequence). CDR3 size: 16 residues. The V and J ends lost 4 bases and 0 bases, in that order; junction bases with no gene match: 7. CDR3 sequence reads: CASSRLGTTSTDTQYF. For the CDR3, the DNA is TGTGCCAGCAGCCGACTTGGGACTACTAGCACAGATACGCAGTATTTT.

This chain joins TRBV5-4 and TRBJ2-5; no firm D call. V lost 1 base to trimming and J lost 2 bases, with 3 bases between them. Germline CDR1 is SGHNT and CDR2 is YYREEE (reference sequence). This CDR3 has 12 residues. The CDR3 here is CASSLQQETQYF. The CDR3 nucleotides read TGTGCCAGCAGCTTGCAGCAAGAGACCCAGTACTTC.

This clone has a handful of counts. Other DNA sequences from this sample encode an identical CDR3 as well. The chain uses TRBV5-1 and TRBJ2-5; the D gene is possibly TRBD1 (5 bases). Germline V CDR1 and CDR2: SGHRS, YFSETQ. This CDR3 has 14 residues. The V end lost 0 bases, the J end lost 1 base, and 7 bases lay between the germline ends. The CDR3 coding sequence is TGCGCCAGCAGCTTGGGCGACAGCCAAGAGACCCAGTACTTC. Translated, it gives CASSLGDSQETQYF.

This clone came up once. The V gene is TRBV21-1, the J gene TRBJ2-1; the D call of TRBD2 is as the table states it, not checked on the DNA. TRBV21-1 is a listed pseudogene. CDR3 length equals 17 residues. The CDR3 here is CASSNSLAGGPGNEQFF. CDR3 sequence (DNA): TGTGCCAGCAGCAACTCCCTAGCGGGAGGGCCGGGGAATGAGCAGTTCTTC.

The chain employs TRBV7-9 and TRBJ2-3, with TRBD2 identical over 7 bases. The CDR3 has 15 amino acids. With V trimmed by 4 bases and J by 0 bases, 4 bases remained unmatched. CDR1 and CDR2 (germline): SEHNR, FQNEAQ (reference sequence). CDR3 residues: CASSYGGTSTDTQYF. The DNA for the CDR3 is TGTGCCAGCAGCTACGGGGGGACGAGCACAGATACGCAGTATTTT.

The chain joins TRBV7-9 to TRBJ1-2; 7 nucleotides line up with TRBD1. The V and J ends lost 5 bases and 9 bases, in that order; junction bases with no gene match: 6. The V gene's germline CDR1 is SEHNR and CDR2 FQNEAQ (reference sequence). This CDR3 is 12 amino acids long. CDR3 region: CASSLTQGSYTF. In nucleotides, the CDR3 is TGTGCCAGCAGCCTAACACAGGGGAGCTACACCTTC. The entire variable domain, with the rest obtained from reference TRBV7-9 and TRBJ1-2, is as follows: DTGVSQNPRHKITKRGQNVTFRCDPISEHNRLYWYRQTLGQGPEFLTYFQNEAQLEKSRLLSDRFSAERPKGSFSTLEIQRTEQGDSAMYLCASSLTQGSYTFGSGTRLTVV.

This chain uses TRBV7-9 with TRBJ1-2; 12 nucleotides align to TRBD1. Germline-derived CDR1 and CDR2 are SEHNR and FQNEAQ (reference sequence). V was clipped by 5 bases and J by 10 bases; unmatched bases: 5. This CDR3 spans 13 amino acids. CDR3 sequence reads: CASSRDRGQVYTF. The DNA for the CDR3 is TGTGCCAGCAGCCGGGACAGGGGGCAAGTCTACACCTTC.

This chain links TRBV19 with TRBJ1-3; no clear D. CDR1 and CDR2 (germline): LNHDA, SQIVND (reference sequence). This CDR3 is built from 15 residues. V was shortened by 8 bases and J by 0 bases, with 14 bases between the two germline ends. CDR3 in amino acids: CASLSSGYSGNTIYF. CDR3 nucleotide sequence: TGTGCCAGTTTATCGAGCGGGTACTCTGGAAACACCATATATTTT.